The clone carrying this TCR beta chain was seen only once. This sample was taken from a study of blood T cell repertoires in COVID-19. Profiling relied on immunoSEQ multiplex PCR, and the TCRdb table lists in-frame clones only, not all of them. There are about 91,000 clones in the sample; about 86% occur only once, and roughly 8.7% lies in the top ten. Per germline, CDR1 SQVTM and CDR2 ANQGSEA. The ends were cut back, 7 bases at V and 6 bases at J, with 15 bases in the middle. This CDR3 spans 13 amino acids. The chain has TRBV29-1 and TRBJ2-2; D is perhaps TRBD1 (6 bases). The sequenced sample consisted of peripheral blood. This sequence originates from a woman between 65 and 79 years old with acute or convalescent COVID-19. The CDR3 here is CSAKGQGPGELFF. In DNA form, the CDR3 reads TGCAGCGCCAAGGGGCAGGGGCCCGGGGAGCTGTTTTTT.